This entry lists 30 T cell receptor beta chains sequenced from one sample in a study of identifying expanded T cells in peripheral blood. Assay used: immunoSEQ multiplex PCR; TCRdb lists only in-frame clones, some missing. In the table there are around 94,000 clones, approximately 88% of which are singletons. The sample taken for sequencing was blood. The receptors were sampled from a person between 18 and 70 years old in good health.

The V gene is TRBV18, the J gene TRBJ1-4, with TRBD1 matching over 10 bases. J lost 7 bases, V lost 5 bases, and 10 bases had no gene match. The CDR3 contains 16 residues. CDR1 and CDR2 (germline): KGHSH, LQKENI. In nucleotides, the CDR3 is TGTGCCAGCTCATCGTCGACAGGGGGCCTAGGTGAAAAACTGTTTTTT. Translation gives CASSSSTGGLGEKLFF.

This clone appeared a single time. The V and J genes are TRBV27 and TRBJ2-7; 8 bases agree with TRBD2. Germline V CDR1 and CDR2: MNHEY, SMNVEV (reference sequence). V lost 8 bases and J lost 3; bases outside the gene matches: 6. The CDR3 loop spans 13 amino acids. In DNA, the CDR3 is TGTGCCAGCGGGCCGGGAGGGGGCTACGAGCAGTACTTC. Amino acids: CASGPGGGYEQYF.

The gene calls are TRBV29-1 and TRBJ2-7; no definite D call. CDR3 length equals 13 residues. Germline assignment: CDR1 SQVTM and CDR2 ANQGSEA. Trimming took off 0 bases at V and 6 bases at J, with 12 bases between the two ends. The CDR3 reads CSVEEAFGSEQYF. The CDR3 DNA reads TGCAGCGTTGAAGAAGCCTTTGGGTCCGAGCAGTACTTC.

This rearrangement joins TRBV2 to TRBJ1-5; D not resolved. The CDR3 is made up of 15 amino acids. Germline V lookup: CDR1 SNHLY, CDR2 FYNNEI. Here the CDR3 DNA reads TGTGGCTCGGCACAGACTGAGATGAGCAATCAGCCCCAGCATTTT. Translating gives CGSAQTEMSNQPQHF.

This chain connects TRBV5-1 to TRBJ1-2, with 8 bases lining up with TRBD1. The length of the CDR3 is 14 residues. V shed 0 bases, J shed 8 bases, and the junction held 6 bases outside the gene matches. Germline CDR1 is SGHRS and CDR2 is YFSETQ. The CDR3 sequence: CASSLAADRGGYTF. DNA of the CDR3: TGCGCCAGCAGCTTGGCTGCTGACAGGGGCGGCTACACCTTC.

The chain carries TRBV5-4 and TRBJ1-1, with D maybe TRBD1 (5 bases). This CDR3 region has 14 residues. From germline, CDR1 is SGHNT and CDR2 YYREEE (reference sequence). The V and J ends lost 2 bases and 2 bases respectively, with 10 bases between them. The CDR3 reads CASSFSTGNTEAFF. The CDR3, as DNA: TGTGCCAGCAGCTTTTCAACAGGAAACACTGAAGCTTTCTTT.

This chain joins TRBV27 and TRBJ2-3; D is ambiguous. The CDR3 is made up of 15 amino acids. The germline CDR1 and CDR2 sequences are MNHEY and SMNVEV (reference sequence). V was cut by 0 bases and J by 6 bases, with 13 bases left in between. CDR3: CASSLSGRTQDTQYF. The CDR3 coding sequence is TGTGCCAGCAGTTTATCCGGCCGTACCCAGGATACGCAGTATTTT.

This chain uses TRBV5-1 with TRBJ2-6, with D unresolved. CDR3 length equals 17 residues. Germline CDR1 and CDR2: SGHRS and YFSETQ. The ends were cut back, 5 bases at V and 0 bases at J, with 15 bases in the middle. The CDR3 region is CASSRVSQHSGANVLTF. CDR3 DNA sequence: TGCGCCAGCAGTCGGGTCAGTCAGCACTCTGGGGCCAACGTCCTGACTTTC.

CDR3 sequence: CAWSVPTLQETQYF. For the CDR3, the DNA is TGTGCCTGGAGTGTACCCACACTCCAAGAGACCCAGTACTTC. J is TRBJ2-5 and V is TRBV30, with D unresolved. Per the germline V gene, CDR1 is GTSNPN and CDR2 is SVGIG (reference sequence). The V and J ends lost 0 bases and 1 base respectively, with 9 bases between them. CDR3 length: 14 residues.

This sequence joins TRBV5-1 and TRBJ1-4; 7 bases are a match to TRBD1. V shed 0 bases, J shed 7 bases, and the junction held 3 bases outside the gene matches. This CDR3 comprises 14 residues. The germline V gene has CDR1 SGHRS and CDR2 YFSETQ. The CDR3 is CASSLGAGGEKLFF. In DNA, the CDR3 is TGCGCCAGCAGCTTGGGTGCAGGGGGTGAAAAACTGTTTTTT. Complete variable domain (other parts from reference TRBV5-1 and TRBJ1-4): KAGVTQTPRYLIKTRGQQVTLSCSPISGHRSVSWYQQTPGQGLQFLFEYFSETQRNKGNFPGRFSGRQFSNSRSEMNVSTLELGDSALYLCASSLGAGGEKLFFGSGTQLSVL.

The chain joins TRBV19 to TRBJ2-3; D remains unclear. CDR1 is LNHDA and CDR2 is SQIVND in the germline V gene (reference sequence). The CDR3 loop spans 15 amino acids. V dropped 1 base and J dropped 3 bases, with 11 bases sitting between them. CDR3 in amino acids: CASSIGRLQTDTQYF. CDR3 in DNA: TGTGCCAGTAGTATAGGACGTCTTCAAACAGATACGCAGTATTTT.

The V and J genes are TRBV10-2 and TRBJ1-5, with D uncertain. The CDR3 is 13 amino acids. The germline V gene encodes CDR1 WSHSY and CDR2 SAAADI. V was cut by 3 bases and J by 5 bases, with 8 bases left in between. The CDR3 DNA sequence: TGCGCCAGCAGTGAATTCGGATATCAGCCCCAGCATTTT. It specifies CASSEFGYQPQHF.

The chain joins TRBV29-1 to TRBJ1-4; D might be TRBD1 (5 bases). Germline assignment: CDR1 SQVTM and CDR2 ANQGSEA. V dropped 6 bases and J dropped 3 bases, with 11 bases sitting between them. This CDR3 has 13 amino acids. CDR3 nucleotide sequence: TGCAGCGTGAACACGGGGGCTAATGAAAAACTGTTTTTT. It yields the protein CSVNTGANEKLFF.

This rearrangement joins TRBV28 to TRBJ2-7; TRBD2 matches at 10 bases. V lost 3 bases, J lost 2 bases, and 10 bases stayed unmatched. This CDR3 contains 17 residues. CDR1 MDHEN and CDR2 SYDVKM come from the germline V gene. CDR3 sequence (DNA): TGTGCCAGCAGTTTGAGTCTAGCGGGAGTGAACCCCTACGAGCAGTACTTC. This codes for CASSLSLAGVNPYEQYF.

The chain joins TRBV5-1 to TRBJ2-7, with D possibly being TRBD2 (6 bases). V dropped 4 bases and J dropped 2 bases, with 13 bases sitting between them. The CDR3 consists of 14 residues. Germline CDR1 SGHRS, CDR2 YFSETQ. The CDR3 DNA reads TGCGCCAGCAGCATCGGGACTCCCGCCTACGAGCAGTACTTC. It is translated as CASSIGTPAYEQYF.

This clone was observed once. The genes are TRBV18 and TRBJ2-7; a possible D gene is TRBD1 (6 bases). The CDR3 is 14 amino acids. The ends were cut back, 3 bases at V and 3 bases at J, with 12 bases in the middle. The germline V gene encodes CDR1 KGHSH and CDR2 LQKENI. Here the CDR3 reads CASSPWTESYEQYF. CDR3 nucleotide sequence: TGTGCCAGCTCACCCTGGACAGAAAGCTACGAGCAGTACTTC.

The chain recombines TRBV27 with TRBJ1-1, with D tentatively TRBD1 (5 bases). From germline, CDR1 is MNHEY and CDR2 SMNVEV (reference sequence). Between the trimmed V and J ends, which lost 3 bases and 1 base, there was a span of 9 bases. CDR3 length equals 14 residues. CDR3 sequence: CASSFEGPNTEAFF. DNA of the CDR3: TGTGCCAGCAGTTTCGAGGGGCCGAACACTGAAGCTTTCTTT.

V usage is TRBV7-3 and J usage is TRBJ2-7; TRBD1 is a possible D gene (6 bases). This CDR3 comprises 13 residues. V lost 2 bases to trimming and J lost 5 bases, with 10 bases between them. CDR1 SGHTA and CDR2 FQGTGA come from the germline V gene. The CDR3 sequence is CASSLSRGDEQYF. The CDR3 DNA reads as TGTGCCAGCAGCTTATCCAGGGGTGACGAGCAGTACTTC.

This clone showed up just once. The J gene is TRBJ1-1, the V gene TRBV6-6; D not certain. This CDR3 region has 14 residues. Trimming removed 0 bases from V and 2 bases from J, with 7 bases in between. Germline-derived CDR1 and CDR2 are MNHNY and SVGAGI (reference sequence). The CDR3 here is CASSYSSSNTEAFF. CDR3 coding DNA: TGTGCCAGCAGTTACTCGTCGTCAAACACTGAAGCTTTCTTT.

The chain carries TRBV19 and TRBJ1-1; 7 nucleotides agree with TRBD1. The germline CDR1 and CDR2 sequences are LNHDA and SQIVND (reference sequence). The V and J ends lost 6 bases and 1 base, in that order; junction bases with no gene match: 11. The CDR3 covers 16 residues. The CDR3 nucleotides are TGTGCCAGTAGCAAATCAATAGGGACAGAGAACACTGAAGCTTTCTTT. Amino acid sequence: CASSKSIGTENTEAFF.

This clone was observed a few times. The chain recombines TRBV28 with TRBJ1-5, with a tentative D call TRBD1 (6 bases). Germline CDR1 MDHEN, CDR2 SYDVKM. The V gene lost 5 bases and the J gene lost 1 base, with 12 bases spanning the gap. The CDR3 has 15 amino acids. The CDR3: CASSDGGGSNQPQHF. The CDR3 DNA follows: TGTGCCAGCAGTGATGGGGGCGGAAGCAATCAGCCCCAGCATTTT.

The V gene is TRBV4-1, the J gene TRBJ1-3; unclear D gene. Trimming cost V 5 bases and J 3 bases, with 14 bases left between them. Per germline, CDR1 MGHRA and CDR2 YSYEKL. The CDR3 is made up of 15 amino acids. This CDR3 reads CASSGLPPIGNTIYF. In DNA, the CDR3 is TGCGCCAGCAGCGGCCTACCCCCAATTGGAAACACCATATATTTT.

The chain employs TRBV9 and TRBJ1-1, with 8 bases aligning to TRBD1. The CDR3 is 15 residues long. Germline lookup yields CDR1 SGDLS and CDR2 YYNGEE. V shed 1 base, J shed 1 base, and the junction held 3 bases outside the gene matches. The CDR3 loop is CASSVRGTGNTEAFF. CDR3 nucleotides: TGTGCCAGCAGCGTAAGAGGGACAGGGAACACTGAAGCTTTCTTT.

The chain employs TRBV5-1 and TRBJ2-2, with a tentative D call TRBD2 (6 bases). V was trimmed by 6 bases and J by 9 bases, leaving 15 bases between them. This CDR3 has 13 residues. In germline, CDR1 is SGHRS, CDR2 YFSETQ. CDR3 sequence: CASKAGPDRELFF. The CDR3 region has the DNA TGCGCCAGCAAAGCGGGTCCTGACCGGGAGCTGTTTTTT.

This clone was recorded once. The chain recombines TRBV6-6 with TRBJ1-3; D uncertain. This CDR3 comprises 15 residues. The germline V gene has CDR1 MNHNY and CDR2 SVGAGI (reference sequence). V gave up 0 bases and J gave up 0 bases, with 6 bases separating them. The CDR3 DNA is TGTGCCAGCAGTTACTCCCTTGACTCTGGAAACACCATATATTTT. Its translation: CASSYSLDSGNTIYF.

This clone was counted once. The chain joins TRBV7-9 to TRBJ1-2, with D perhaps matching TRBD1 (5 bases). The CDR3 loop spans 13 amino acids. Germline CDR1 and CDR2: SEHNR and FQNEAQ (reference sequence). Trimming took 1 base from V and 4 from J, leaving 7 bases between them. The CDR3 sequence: CASSLGGTYGYTF. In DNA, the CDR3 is TGTGCCAGCAGCTTAGGGGGCACCTATGGCTACACCTTC.

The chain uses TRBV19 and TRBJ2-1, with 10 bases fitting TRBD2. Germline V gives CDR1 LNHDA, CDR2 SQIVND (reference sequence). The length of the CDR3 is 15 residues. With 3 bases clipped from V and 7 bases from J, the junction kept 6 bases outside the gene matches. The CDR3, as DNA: TGTGCCAGTAGTATGGGGCTAGCGGGAGTTAATGAGCAGTTCTTC. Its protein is CASSMGLAGVNEQFF.

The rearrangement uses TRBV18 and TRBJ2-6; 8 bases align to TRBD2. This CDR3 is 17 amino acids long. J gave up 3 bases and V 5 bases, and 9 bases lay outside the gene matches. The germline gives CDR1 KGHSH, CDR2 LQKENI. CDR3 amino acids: CASSASGGHHGANVLTF. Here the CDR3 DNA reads TGTGCCAGCTCAGCCTCGGGGGGGCATCATGGGGCCAACGTCCTGACTTTC.

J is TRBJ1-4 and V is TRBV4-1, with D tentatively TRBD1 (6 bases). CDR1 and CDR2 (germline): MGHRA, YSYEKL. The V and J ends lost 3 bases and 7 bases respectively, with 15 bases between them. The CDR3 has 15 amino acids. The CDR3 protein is CASSHPQGRAEKLFF. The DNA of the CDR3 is TGCGCCAGCAGCCACCCACAGGGTAGGGCTGAAAAACTGTTTTTT.

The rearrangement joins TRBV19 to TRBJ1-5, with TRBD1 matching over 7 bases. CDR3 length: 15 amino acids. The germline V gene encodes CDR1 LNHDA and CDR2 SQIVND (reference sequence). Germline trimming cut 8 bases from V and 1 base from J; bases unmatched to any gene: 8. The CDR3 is CASGDDRESNQPQHF. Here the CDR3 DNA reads TGTGCCAGTGGCGATGACAGGGAAAGCAATCAGCCCCAGCATTTT.